The following is a TCR beta chain sequence with its context. The data originate from a study of blood T cell repertoires in COVID-19. Turning to the study itself: Researchers got acute and convalescent COVID-19 samples from the United States, Italy and Spain. PBMCs, B-cell-depleted T cells, or T cells provided the cDNA or gDNA that made up the material.

Data came from immunoSEQ multiplex PCR; TCRdb stores just in-frame clones and leaves some out. The sample holds under 250,000 clones, around 80% seen once. The germline V gene encodes CDR1 SGHAT and CDR2 FQNNGV. The CDR3 extends over 12 amino acids. With V trimmed by 5 bases and J by 3 bases, 0 bases remained unmatched. The receptor comes from a woman in her sixties or seventies with acute or convalescent COVID-19. This sequence joins TRBV11-2 and TRBJ1-1, with 7 bases fitting TRBD1. The sequenced material came from peripheral blood. For the CDR3, the DNA is TGTGCCAGCAGCACAGGGGACACTGAAGCTTTCTTT. It codes for CASSTGDTEAFF. The full variable domain, its missing parts supplied by reference TRBV11-2 and TRBJ1-1, is EAGVAQSPRYKIIEKRQSVAFWCNPISGHATLYWYQQILGQGPKLLIQFQNNGVVDDSQLPKDRFSAERLKGVDSTLKIQPAKLEDSAVYLCASSTGDTEAFFGQGTRLTVV.